This entry lists 14 T cell receptor beta chains sequenced from one sample in a study of T cell changes during pregnancy in multiple sclerosis. Profiling relied on immunoSEQ multiplex PCR, and the TCRdb table lists in-frame clones only, not all of them. The data show about 24,000 clones, with over 85% seen just once and under 10% held by the top ten. The sample here was CD8+ T cells from peripheral blood mononuclear cells, taken in the third trimester of pregnancy. The receptors shown here come from a female donor in good health, enrolled as a control in a pregnancy study.

The chain joins TRBV28 to TRBJ1-1, with a weak D call TRBD1 (5 bases). The CDR3 length is 16 residues. Trimming took off 6 bases at V and 3 bases at J, with 20 bases between the two ends. Germline loops: CDR1 MDHEN, CDR2 SYDVKM. The CDR3 reads CASSRDSFTRYTEAFF. The CDR3 DNA reads as TGTGCCAGCAGCCGGGACTCCTTCACGCGGTACACTGAAGCTTTCTTT.

This rearrangement joins TRBV11-2 to TRBJ1-2; TRBD1 matches 7 bases. CDR3 length: 14 amino acids. V lost 4 bases to trimming and J lost 7 bases; unmatched junction nucleotides: 9. Germline-derived CDR1 and CDR2 are SGHAT and FQNNGV. Here the CDR3 DNA reads TGTGCCAGCAGCTCTTGGGACAGTATACCTGGCTACACCTTC. Translated, it gives CASSSWDSIPGYTF.

This clone has more than one count but fewer than ten. The chain employs TRBV6-1 and TRBJ1-3, with 9 positions matching TRBD1. The CDR3 spans 15 residues. The V gene's germline CDR1 is MNHNS and CDR2 SASEGT. J gave up 1 base and V 11 bases, and 9 bases lay outside the gene matches. As DNA, the CDR3 is TGTGCCGGAGAGAAACAGGGGGCGTCTGGAAACACCATATATTTT. Encoded protein: CAGEKQGASGNTIYF.

CDR3: CAWSGALPERGVYNEQFF. In DNA, the CDR3 is TGTGCCTGGAGTGGGGCTCTTCCGGAGCGGGGGGTGTACAATGAGCAGTTCTTC. The rearrangement uses TRBV30 and TRBJ2-1, with TRBD2 matching 9 bases. This CDR3 region has 18 residues. Germline trimming cut 1 base from V and 4 bases from J; bases unmatched to any gene: 14. Germline-derived CDR1 and CDR2 are GTSNPN and SVGIG (reference sequence).

As to this clone: One end of the junction fails to match germline, which may point to a read error. This chain uses TRBV11-2 with TRBJ2-7; maybe TRBD2 (5 bases). The CDR3 has 16 amino acids. Germline CDR1 and CDR2: SGHAT and FQNNGV. For the CDR3, the DNA is TGTGCCAGCAGTTTAGGCGCGGGCAGTGCGCCCTACGAGCAGTACTTC. Translating it yields CASSLGAGSAPYEQYF.

The rearrangement joins TRBV2 to TRBJ1-2; 7 positions match TRBD1. The CDR3 length is 17 residues. J gave up 8 bases and V 7 bases, and 22 bases lay outside the gene matches. Germline V gene sequence: CDR1 SNHLY, CDR2 FYNNEI. CDR3 protein: CASKGEDGGGFNPGYTF. In DNA form, the CDR3 reads TGTGCCAGCAAGGGGGAAGACGGAGGGGGCTTTAACCCCGGCTACACCTTC.

The chain employs TRBV19 and TRBJ1-5, with 7 bases identical to TRBD1. CDR1 and CDR2 (germline): LNHDA, SQIVND (reference sequence). With 4 bases clipped from V and 7 bases from J, the junction kept 4 bases outside the gene matches. The CDR3 runs 13 residues. In nucleotides, the CDR3 is TGTGCCAGTAGTACCCAGGGGGGACAGCCCCAGCATTTT. The encoded protein is CASSTQGGQPQHF.

This chain uses TRBV27 with TRBJ1-1; D remains unclear. CDR3 length: 17 residues. Germline V CDR1 and CDR2: MNHEY, SMNVEV (reference sequence). V lost 7 bases, J lost 0 bases, and 21 bases lay in between. CDR3 DNA sequence: TGTGCCAGCAAGAAATCCCTCCAAGCGACCATGAACACTGAAGCTTTCTTT. This translates into CASKKSLQATMNTEAFF.

The gene calls are TRBV21-1 and TRBJ1-2; the table assigns TRBD1, which was not confirmed against the DNA. TRBV21-1 represents a pseudogene. The CDR3 is made up of 10 amino acids. CDR3 region: CASCGQHYTF. The CDR3 DNA reads TGTGCCAGCTGCGGACAGCACTACACCTTC.

V and J are TRBV10-2 and TRBJ2-7; the D gene is possibly TRBD1 (6 bases). CDR1 and CDR2 (germline): WSHSY, SAAADI. The CDR3 contains 13 residues. V lost 0 bases and J 3 bases, leaving 6 bases between the germline ends. The CDR3: CASSESRGYEQYF. Written as DNA, the CDR3 is TGCGCCAGCAGTGAGTCCAGGGGCTACGAGCAGTACTTC.

There are a few counts of this clone. The chain employs TRBV6-1 and TRBJ2-7; 7 bases map to TRBD2. Germline CDR1 is MNHNS and CDR2 is SASEGT. The CDR3 has 15 amino acids. The ends lost 2 bases at V and 0 bases at J; junction bases unmatched: 4. The CDR3 spells CASSESGGSSYEQYF. In DNA, the CDR3 is TGTGCCAGCAGTGAATCCGGCGGGAGCTCCTACGAGCAGTACTTC.

V gene TRBV9 combines with J gene TRBJ2-2; D possibly corresponds to TRBD2 (5 bases). CDR3 size: 15 residues. Per the germline V gene, CDR1 is SGDLS and CDR2 is YYNGEE. V lost 0 bases and J 8 bases, leaving 14 bases between the germline ends. The CDR3 loop reads CASSVDDHSGGELFF. Written as DNA, the CDR3 is TGTGCCAGCAGCGTAGACGACCATTCGGGGGGGGAGCTGTTTTTT. The entire variable domain, with the rest obtained from reference TRBV9 and TRBJ2-2, is as follows: DSGVTQTPKHLITATGQRVTLRCSPRSGDLSVYWYQQSLDQGLQFLIQYYNGEERAKGNILERFSAQQFPDLHSELNLSSLELGDSALYFCASSVDDHSGGELFFGEGSRLTVL.

The V gene is TRBV9, the J gene TRBJ2-7; D might be TRBD2 (5 bases). The V gene lost 0 bases and the J gene lost 2 bases, with 12 bases spanning the gap. This CDR3 has 15 residues. Germline CDR1 reads SGDLS; CDR2 reads YYNGEE. CDR3 sequence reads: CASSVDFGDTYEQYF. The CDR3 nucleotides are TGTGCCAGCAGCGTAGATTTCGGGGATACCTACGAGCAGTACTTC.

V gene TRBV29-1 combines with J gene TRBJ2-1, with TRBD2 as a possible D gene (5 bases). This CDR3 has 16 residues. CDR1 is SQVTM, CDR2 ANQGSEA, per germline. With 7 bases removed from V and 1 base from J, the gap between germline ends came to 20 bases. The CDR3: CSATLGLRSSYNEQFF. CDR3 sequence (DNA): TGCAGCGCGACTCTAGGACTCAGAAGTTCCTACAATGAGCAGTTCTTC.